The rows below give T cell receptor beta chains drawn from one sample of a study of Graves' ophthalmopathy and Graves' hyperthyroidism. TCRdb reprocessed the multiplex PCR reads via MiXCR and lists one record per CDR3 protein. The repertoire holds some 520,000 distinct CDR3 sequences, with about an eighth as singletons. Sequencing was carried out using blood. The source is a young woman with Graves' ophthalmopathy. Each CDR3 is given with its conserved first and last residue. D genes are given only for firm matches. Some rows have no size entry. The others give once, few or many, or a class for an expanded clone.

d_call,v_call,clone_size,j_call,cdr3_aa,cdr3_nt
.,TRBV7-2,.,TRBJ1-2,CASSPDGGGGYTF,TGTGCCAGCAGCCCTGATGGAGGGGGAGGCTACACCTTC
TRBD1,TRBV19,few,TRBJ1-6,CASSILGGQSSPLHF,TGTGCCAGTAGTATTTTGGGGGGACAGAGTTCACCCCTCCACTTT
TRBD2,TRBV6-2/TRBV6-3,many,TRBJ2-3,CASSYSASGSSTDTQYF,TGTGCCAGCAGTTACTCTGCTAGCGGGTCGAGCACAGATACGCAGTATTTT
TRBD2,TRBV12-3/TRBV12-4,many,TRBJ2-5,CASSFRLAGAPLKTQYF,TGTGCCAGCAGTTTCAGGCTAGCGGGAGCGCCCTTGAAGACCCAGTACTTC
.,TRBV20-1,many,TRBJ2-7,CSARDDSFYEQYF,TGCAGTGCTAGAGATGACAGTTTCTACGAGCAGTACTTC
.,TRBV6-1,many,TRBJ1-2,CASSAPGDGGRWGYTF,TGTGCCAGCAGTGCCCCCGGGGACGGGGGACGTTGGGGCTACACCTTC
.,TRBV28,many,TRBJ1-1,CASLHRYRAMNTEAFF,TGTGCCAGCCTTCACCGCTACAGGGCAATGAACACTGAAGCTTTCTTT
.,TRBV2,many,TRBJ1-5,CASTARGSDQPQHF,TGTGCCAGCACCGCTCGGGGTTCGGATCAGCCCCAGCATTTT
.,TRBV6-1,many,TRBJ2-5,CASSPAGVQETQYF,TGTGCCAGCAGTCCGGCAGGGGTGCAGGAGACCCAGTACTTC
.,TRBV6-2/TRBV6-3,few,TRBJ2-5,CASSYSTWWDQETKYF,TGTGCCAGCAGTTACTCGACGTGGTGGGACCAGGAGACCAAGTACTTC
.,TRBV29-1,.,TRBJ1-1,CSVATRNTEAFF,TGCAGCGTAGCTACACGGAACACTGAAGCTTTCTTT
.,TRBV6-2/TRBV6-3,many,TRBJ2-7,CASSYGLPMKKGYYEQYF,TGTGCCAGCAGTTATGGTCTACCCATGAAAAAGGGTTACTACGAGCAGTACTTC
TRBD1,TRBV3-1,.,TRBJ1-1,CASRQDRAKNQDTEAFF,TGTGCCAGCAGACAAGACAGGGCAAAAAACCAGGACACTGAAGCTTTCTTT
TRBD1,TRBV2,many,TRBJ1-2,CASRRTGTGYTF,TGTGCCAGCAGGAGGACAGGGACTGGCTACACCTTC
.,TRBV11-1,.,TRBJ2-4,CASSLGQFDALAKNIKYF,TGTGCCAGCAGCTTAGGACAGTTCGACGCGCTAGCCAAAAACATTAAGTACTTC
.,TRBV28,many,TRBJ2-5,CASSGDSMRETQYF,TGTGCCAGCAGTGGGGACTCAATGAGAGAGACCCAGTACTTC
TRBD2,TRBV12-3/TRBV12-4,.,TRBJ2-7,CASSLFTSGDEQYF,TGTGCCAGCAGTTTATTCACTAGCGGAGACGAGCAGTACTTC
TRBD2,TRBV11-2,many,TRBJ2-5,CASSSNNAGGPYQETQYF,TGTGCCAGCAGCTCAAACAACGCGGGGGGGCCGTACCAAGAGACCCAGTACTTC
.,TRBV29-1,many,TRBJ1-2,CSVDLRGECTF,TGCAGCGTTGATTTAAGGGGCGAGTGCACCTTC
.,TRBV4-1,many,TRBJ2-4,CASSQGIRENIQYF,TGCGCCAGCAGCCAGGGGATTAGAGAAAACATTCAGTACTTC
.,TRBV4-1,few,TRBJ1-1,CASSDFSKAPEAFF,TGCGCCAGCAGCGACTTTTCTAAAGCCCCTGAAGCTTTCTTT
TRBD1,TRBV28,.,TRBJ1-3,CATTRTGEWNTIYF,TGTGCCACCACCCGGACAGGGGAATGGAACACCATATATTTT
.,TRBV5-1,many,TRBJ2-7,CASSLEVTETYEQYF,TGCGCCAGCAGCTTGGAGGTGACAGAGACCTACGAGCAGTACTTC
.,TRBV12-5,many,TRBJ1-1,CASGSGANTEAFF,TGTGCTAGTGGTTCTGGGGCGAACACTGAAGCTTTCTTT
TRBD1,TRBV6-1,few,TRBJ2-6,CASSITGVTGANVLTF,TGTGCCAGCAGTATCACAGGGGTCACTGGGGCCAACGTCCTGACTTTC
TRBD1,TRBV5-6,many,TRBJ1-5,CASSVRGRFRPQHF,TGTGCCAGCAGCGTGAGGGGGCGGTTTCGGCCCCAGCATTTT
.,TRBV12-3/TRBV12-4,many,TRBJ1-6,CASSLKGGGSPLHF,TGTGCCAGCAGTTTAAAAGGGGGGGGTTCACCCCTCCACTTT
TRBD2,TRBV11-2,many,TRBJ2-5,CASSSSSGGETQYF,TGTGCCAGCAGCTCTTCTAGCGGGGGAGAGACCCAGTACTTC
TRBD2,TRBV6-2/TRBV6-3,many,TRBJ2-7,CASGAGPTYEQYF,TGTGCCAGCGGAGCGGGACCCACCTACGAGCAGTACTTC
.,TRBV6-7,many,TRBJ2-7,CASRVLPGPDTYEQYF,TGTGCCAGCAGAGTGCTTCCAGGGCCGGACACCTACGAGCAGTACTTC
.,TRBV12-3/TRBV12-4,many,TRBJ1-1,CASSQGPVNTEAFF,TGTGCCAGCAGTCAGGGGCCGGTGAACACTGAAGCTTTCTTT
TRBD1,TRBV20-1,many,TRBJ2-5,CSARGRDRETQYF,TGCAGTGCTAGAGGAAGGGACAGAGAGACCCAGTACTTC
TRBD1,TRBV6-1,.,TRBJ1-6,CASTFAGQGESPLHF,TGTGCCAGCACCTTCGCGGGACAGGGAGAATCACCCCTCCACTTT
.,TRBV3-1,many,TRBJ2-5,CASSRGFQETQYF,TGTGCCAGCAGCCGAGGGTTCCAAGAGACCCAGTACTTC
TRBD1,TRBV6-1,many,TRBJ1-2,CASRQGQDNYGYTF,TGTGCCAGCCGACAGGGACAGGACAACTATGGCTACACCTTC
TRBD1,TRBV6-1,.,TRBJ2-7,CANVSDRGKYEQYF,TGTGCCAATGTATCGGACAGGGGCAAATACGAGCAGTACTTC
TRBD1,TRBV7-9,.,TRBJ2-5,CASSRGQAYQETQYF,TGTGCCAGCAGCAGAGGACAGGCTTACCAAGAGACCCAGTACTTC
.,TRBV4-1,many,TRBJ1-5,CASSHRVMRRDQPQHF,TGCGCCAGCAGCCACAGGGTTATGCGTCGTGATCAGCCCCAGCATTTT
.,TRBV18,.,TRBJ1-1,CASSPGTGRNTEAFF,TGTGCCAGCTCACCAGGCACAGGCCGGAACACTGAAGCTTTCTTT